This T cell receptor beta chain stems from a study of cytomegalovirus exposure and HLA in healthy donors. Study-level results: Follow-up analysis later connected one missense variant in DCLRE1C with trimming of TCR beta V- and J-genes.

To note about this clone: Its antigen is unknown.

The PCR ran on 60 Vbeta and 13 Jbeta primers. Produced via immunoSEQ multiplex PCR; TCRdb's table is partial and in-frame only. Of approximately 170,000 clones in the sample, approximately 76% were seen once. The CDR3 runs to 15 residues. Germline lookup yields CDR1 SEHNR and CDR2 FQNEAQ (reference sequence). J lost 8 bases, V lost 6 bases, and 10 bases had no gene match. The sequencing sample was made of PBMCs. The TCR comes from a woman between 18 and 29 years old in good health and CMV-seropositive. The chain employs TRBV7-9 and TRBJ2-1; TRBD2 agrees at 10 bases. For the CDR3, the DNA is TGTGCCAGCAGTCGGACTAGCGGCCTCTGGGATGAGCAGTTCTTC. The encoded protein is CASSRTSGLWDEQFF.